These 13 T cell receptor beta chains originate from one sample sequenced in a study of cytomegalovirus exposure and HLA in healthy donors. The PCR had 60 Vbeta and 13 Jbeta primers. Repertoires were generated with immunoSEQ multiplex PCR, while TCRdb's copy carries only in-frame clones and drops some. The data show about 65,000 clones, 60% to 80% seen once. Source material: PBMCs. The receptors stem from a man younger than 45 in good health and CMV-seronegative.

The chain has TRBV30 and TRBJ2-7; TRBD1 aligns across 9 bases. V lost 2 bases and J lost 6; bases outside the gene matches: 5. The germline V gene encodes CDR1 GTSNPN and CDR2 SVGIG (reference sequence). This CDR3 comprises 13 residues. CDR3 loop: CAWSTGQGAEQYF. The CDR3 coding sequence is TGTGCCTGGAGTACGGGACAGGGAGCCGAGCAGTACTTC.

This chain uses TRBV7-2 with TRBJ2-7, with TRBD2 matching 8 bases. Trimming removed 5 bases from V and 0 bases from J; junction bases left unmatched: 3. This CDR3 spans 14 amino acids. Looked up from germline, CDR1 is SGHTA and CDR2 is FQGNSA. This CDR3 is CASSSTSGSYEQYF. CDR3 sequence (DNA): TGTGCCAGCAGCAGTACTAGCGGCTCCTACGAGCAGTACTTC.

CDR3 region: CASSLRDYHYEQYF. The CDR3 nucleotides read TGTGCCAGCAGCTTACGGGACTACCACTACGAGCAGTACTTC. The J gene is TRBJ2-7, the V gene TRBV7-8, with 7 positions matching TRBD2. Germline lookup yields CDR1 SGHVS and CDR2 FQNEAQ. V was pared by 2 bases and J by 3 bases, with 4 bases of the junction left unmatched. The CDR3 contains 14 residues.

The gene calls are TRBV4-1 and TRBJ2-5; no definite D call. Germline V CDR1 and CDR2: MGHRA, YSYEKL. There are 15 residues in the CDR3. V lost 0 bases and J lost 0, with 8 bases in between. The CDR3, as DNA: TGCGCCAGCAGCCAAGATCAGGCAGACCAAGAGACCCAGTACTTC. It codes for CASSQDQADQETQYF.

The CDR3 nucleotides read TGTGCCAGCCAGGCGAGCTCCTACGAGCAGTACTTC. It is translated as CASQASSYEQYF. The chain combines TRBV6-5 with TRBJ2-5; D gene unclear. The J call may be incorrect, as the DNA end agrees better with TRBJ2-7. The CDR3 sequence is 12 residues long. In germline, CDR1 is MNHEY, CDR2 SVGAGI.

The rearrangement links TRBV6-6 to TRBJ2-7, with D tentatively TRBD1 (6 bases). This CDR3 has 12 residues. Germline CDR1 reads MNHNY; CDR2 reads SVGAGI (reference sequence). Trimming stripped 6 bases from V and 5 bases from J, with 11 bases between. The CDR3 DNA reads as TGTGCCAGCAGGAACACAGGGAACGAGCAGTACTTC. Translating gives CASRNTGNEQYF.

The rearrangement joins TRBV5-1 to TRBJ2-3, with TRBD2 matching over 13 bases. This CDR3 has 17 amino acids. Germline trimming cut 4 bases from V and 3 bases from J; bases unmatched to any gene: 8. In germline, CDR1 is SGHRS, CDR2 YFSETQ. The CDR3 here is CASSKRTSGGATDTQYF. The DNA of the CDR3 is TGCGCCAGCAGCAAGCGAACTAGCGGGGGGGCTACAGATACGCAGTATTTT.

The chain links TRBV4-2 to TRBJ2-6; D may be TRBD1 (7 bases). CDR3 length: 19 amino acids. Germline assignment: CDR1 LGHNA and CDR2 YNFKEQ. Deletions cut 0 bases from V and 1 base from J, with 16 bases between. The chain's CDR3 is CASSQDLGGGGSGANVLTF. The CDR3 DNA reads TGTGCCAGCAGCCAAGATCTCGGAGGGGGCGGGTCTGGGGCCAACGTCCTGACTTTC.

V and J are TRBV7-9 and TRBJ2-7; 10 bases are shared with TRBD1. This CDR3 spans 15 amino acids. V lost 0 bases, J lost 5 bases, and 4 bases stayed unmatched. CDR1 is SEHNR, CDR2 FQNEAQ, per germline (reference sequence). Here the CDR3 DNA reads TGTGCCAGCAGCTTAGCGAAGGGGACAGGGGACGAGCAGTACTTC. This encodes CASSLAKGTGDEQYF.

With respect to this clone: Other DNA sequences in the sample encode the same CDR3. The V and J genes are TRBV30 and TRBJ2-7; a possible D gene is TRBD2 (6 bases). The CDR3 totals 12 residues. V was trimmed by 0 bases and J by 6 bases, leaving 9 bases between them. CDR1 is GTSNPN, CDR2 SVGIG, per germline (reference sequence). CDR3 residues: CAWSVLGGEQYF. The CDR3 DNA reads as TGTGCCTGGAGTGTACTGGGAGGCGAGCAGTACTTC.

The gene calls are TRBV29-1 and TRBJ2-5; D is possibly TRBD2 (5 bases). The length of the CDR3 is 12 residues. Germline loops: CDR1 SQVTM, CDR2 ANQGSEA. The V and J ends lost 3 bases and 4 bases respectively, with 9 bases between them. The CDR3 DNA reads as TGCAGCGTTGACGAGGGCCGAGAGACCCAGTACTTC. Protein sequence: CSVDEGRETQYF. Looking up the rest from reference TRBV29-1 and TRBJ2-5 gives the full variable domain: SAVISQKPSRDICQRGTSLTIQCQVDSQVTMMFWYRQQPGQSLTLIATANQGSEATYESGFVIDKFPISRPNLTFSTLTVSNMSPEDSSIYLCSVDEGRETQYFGPGTRLLVL.

This clone was observed a few times. The V gene is TRBV6-5, the J gene TRBJ2-7; 8 bases align to TRBD1. The V segment lost 9 bases and the J segment 0 bases; nucleotides outside the gene matches: 7. The CDR3 runs 14 residues. Per germline, CDR1 MNHEY and CDR2 SVGAGI. The CDR3 sequence is CASRWTGSSYEQYF. CDR3 nucleotide sequence: TGTGCCAGTCGTTGGACAGGGAGCTCCTACGAGCAGTACTTC.

The chain uses TRBV30 and TRBJ2-5; 12 bases are a match to TRBD2. CDR3 length: 14 amino acids. With V trimmed by 4 bases and J by 5 bases, 5 bases remained unmatched. In germline, CDR1 is GTSNPN, CDR2 SVGIG (reference sequence). Written as DNA, the CDR3 is TGTGCCTGGACCCCGGGACTAGCGGGTGAGACCCAGTACTTC. As protein: CAWTPGLAGETQYF.